Presented here are 3 T cell receptor beta chains from one specimen sequenced in a study of shared clonotypes between healthy human individuals. Data came from immunoSEQ multiplex PCR; TCRdb stores just in-frame clones and leaves some out. The profile shows around 700,000 clones, less than 80% of them singletons. The specimen sequenced was memory CD4+ T cells sorted from blood. Subset of the sample: CD45RA-negative fraction. These TCRs come from a woman aged 25 to 39 in good health.

The chain combines TRBV21-1 with TRBJ2-7; the table's D call, TRBD1, has no DNA check behind it. TRBV21-1 is assigned pseudogene status. This CDR3 region has 15 residues. In DNA, the CDR3 is TGTGCCAGCCAGGAAATCGGGACAGGGCCTCCCGAGCAGTACTTC. Amino acid sequence: CASQEIGTGPPEQYF.

The chain joins TRBV2 to TRBJ1-4; D is unclear. The CDR3 extends over 13 amino acids. Germline lookup yields CDR1 SNHLY and CDR2 FYNNEI. Trimming shortened V by 7 bases and J by 0 bases, and 6 bases separated the two germline ends. CDR3 loop: CASNGATNEKLFF. The CDR3 coding sequence is TGTGCCAGCAATGGAGCAACTAATGAAAAACTGTTTTTT.

V gene TRBV7-9 combines with J gene TRBJ2-5; 13 nucleotides align to TRBD2. Germline V lookup: CDR1 SEHNR, CDR2 FQNEAQ (reference sequence). With V trimmed by 5 bases and J by 5 bases, 2 bases remained unmatched. CDR3 length: 14 amino acids. The CDR3 region is CASSVTSGRETQYF. The DNA of the CDR3 is TGTGCCAGCAGCGTGACTAGCGGGAGGGAGACCCAGTACTTC.